This T cell receptor beta chain was sequenced during a study of cytomegalovirus exposure and HLA in healthy donors. Study-wide background: An earlier analysis identified 95 million to 120 million unique TCR beta sequences in 150 million to 200 million T cells.

V lost 4 bases to trimming and J lost 5 bases; unmatched junction nucleotides: 9. The length of the CDR3 is 17 residues. The germline V gene encodes CDR1 MGHRA and CDR2 YSYEKL. Primers: 60 Vbeta forward and 13 Jbeta reverse. Using immunoSEQ multiplex PCR, the repertoire was profiled, and TCRdb retains in-frame clones only, with some absent. The sample records more than 80,000 clones, about four fifths being singletons. Sequencing was done on a sample of PBMCs. This clonotype was obtained from a man between 50 and 59 years old in good health and CMV-seronegative. The chain carries TRBV4-1 and TRBJ2-1; 12 bases agree with TRBD2. For the CDR3, the DNA is TGCGCCAGCAGCCCTTATGGACTAGCGGGGAAGAACAATGAGCAGTTCTTC. Protein: CASSPYGLAGKNNEQFF.